The clone carrying this TCR beta chain was found a few times. Library preparation (for TCRbeta) was performed with unique molecular identifiers. Using its own MiXCR run on the PCR reads, TCRdb lists one record per CDR3 protein. The data show 490,000 or so distinct CDR3 sequences, approximately 12% seen once. In germline, CDR1 is LNHNV, CDR2 YYDKDF (reference sequence). Deletions cut 4 bases from V and 7 bases from J, with 8 bases between. This CDR3 contains 13 residues. This sample stems from a study of T-cell reconstitution after alpha-beta-depleted transplantation in children. The chain combines TRBV15 with TRBJ1-6, with D perhaps TRBD1 (5 bases). The source is a human donor who donated a stem cell graft to a child with combined immunodeficiency. Source: PBMCs from the stem cell graft donor, taken from the stem cell graft. CDR3 loop: CATSTEGNSPLHF. The CDR3, as DNA: TGTGCCACCAGCACGGAGGGGAATTCACCCCTCCACTTT.